This TCR beta chain stems from a study of response to subunit inactivated influenza vaccine. V lost 5 bases and J lost 4, with 17 bases in between. The CDR3 extends over 14 amino acids. The germline CDR1 and CDR2 sequences are DFQATT and SNEGSKA (reference sequence). TCRdb analysed the RT-PCR reads with MiXCR anew, one entry per CDR3 protein. The data hold around 600,000 distinct CDR3 sequences, with about 11% observed a single time. The same specimen was also included in a second study, on T cells expressing NK-cell markers. In that study: UMIs accompanied the 5'RACE template switching by which TCR beta cDNA was made. One observes that, in a handful of donors, these clonotypes were also the leading ones within the CD3+CD56-NKG2C+ fraction.

Sample: PBMCs from blood, taken on the day of vaccination. The chain combines TRBV20-1 with TRBJ2-5, with D perhaps given as TRBD1 or TRBD2 (6 bases each). This sequence was found in a man aged 50-59 years who received an inactivated influenza vaccine. CDR3 loop: CSASRGAVGETQYF. The DNA for the CDR3 is TGCAGTGCTTCAAGGGGGGCTGTTGGAGAGACCCAGTACTTC.